This passage covers 22 T cell receptor beta chains from one sample sequenced in a study of shared clonotypes between healthy human individuals. Sequencing used immunoSEQ multiplex PCR; TCRdb keeps in-frame clones, though not all of them. The table has roughly 2 million clones, approximately 94% seen once; the top ten hold roughly 0.13%. The sample consisted of naive CD4+ T cells sorted from blood. The subset: CD45RA+ positively selected. Every receptor here comes from a man younger than 35 in good health.

This chain links TRBV15 with TRBJ2-7, with 10 bases identical to TRBD1. This CDR3 is 14 amino acids long. Germline values: CDR1 LNHNV, CDR2 YYDKDF (reference sequence). With 3 bases clipped from V and 5 bases from J, the junction kept 4 bases outside the gene matches. CDR3 amino acids: CATSRTGGVNEQYF. CDR3 DNA: TGTGCCACCAGCAGGACAGGGGGCGTAAACGAGCAGTACTTC.

The chain is built from TRBV9 and TRBJ2-7; perhaps TRBD2 as D (5 bases). Trimming removed 3 bases at V and 6 bases at J, with 13 bases between. The CDR3 totals 13 residues. Germline-derived CDR1 and CDR2 are SGDLS and YYNGEE. The CDR3 DNA follows: TGTGCCAGCAGCGGCTTACTAGGCTCCGAGCAGTACTTC. Its protein is CASSGLLGSEQYF.

V and J are TRBV9 and TRBJ2-1; 9 nucleotides line up with TRBD2. CDR1 is SGDLS and CDR2 is YYNGEE in the germline V gene. The CDR3 spans 17 residues. The J segment lost 5 bases and the V segment lost 4 bases, leaving 13 bases of the junction unmatched. CDR3: CASSSSRGSGSNNEQFF. The CDR3, as DNA: TGTGCCAGCAGCTCCTCGCGTGGTAGCGGGAGCAACAATGAGCAGTTCTTC. The full variable domain, its missing parts supplied by reference TRBV9 and TRBJ2-1, is DSGVTQTPKHLITATGQRVTLRCSPRSGDLSVYWYQQSLDQGLQFLIQYYNGEERAKGNILERFSAQQFPDLHSELNLSSLELGDSALYFCASSSSRGSGSNNEQFFGPGTRLTVL.

V gene TRBV27 combines with J gene TRBJ2-5, with a weak D call TRBD2 (5 bases). The CDR3 covers 14 residues. V lost 8 bases and J 5 bases, leaving 18 bases between the germline ends. Per the germline V gene, CDR1 is MNHEY and CDR2 is SMNVEV (reference sequence). CDR3 loop: CASSLWGVGETQYF. CDR3 sequence (DNA): TGTGCCAGCTCCCTCTGGGGAGTTGGCGAGACCCAGTACTTC.

The rearrangement links TRBV2 to TRBJ2-5, with D unresolved. Germline V gene lookup returns CDR1 SNHLY and CDR2 FYNNEI. The V end lost 4 bases, the J end lost 1 base, and 7 bases lay between the germline ends. The CDR3 length is 13 residues. CDR3 amino acids: CASSVVPQETQYF. CDR3 nucleotides: TGTGCCAGCAGTGTGGTCCCCCAAGAGACCCAGTACTTC.

The chain recombines TRBV7-3 with TRBJ2-1; D is tentatively TRBD1 or TRBD2 (5 bases each). The CDR3 sequence is 15 residues long. The ends were cut back, 2 bases at V and 4 bases at J, with 12 bases in the middle. CDR1 and CDR2 from the germline V gene are SGHTA and FQGTGA. CDR3 nucleotides: TGTGCCAGCAGCTTACAAGGGACGGTATACAATGAGCAGTTCTTC. Translating it yields CASSLQGTVYNEQFF.

The V call is TRBV18, the J call TRBJ1-1; no definite D call. The CDR3 has 14 residues. V lost 2 bases to trimming and J lost 1 base, with 8 bases between them. Germline V gives CDR1 KGHSH, CDR2 LQKENI. As DNA, the CDR3 is TGTGCCAGCTCACCATTCACCGGGAACACTGAAGCTTTCTTT. Encoded protein: CASSPFTGNTEAFF.

The chain joins TRBV10-1 to TRBJ2-3; TRBD2 is a possible D gene (6 bases). The CDR3 sequence is 12 residues long. V was pared by 8 bases and J by 6 bases, with 12 bases between. CDR1 and CDR2 (germline): WNHNN, SYGVQD (reference sequence). The CDR3 loop reads CASGSGLDTQYF. The CDR3 region has the DNA TGCGCCAGCGGTAGCGGCCTCGATACGCAGTATTTT.

The gene calls are TRBV27 and TRBJ1-5; D possibly corresponds to TRBD1 (5 bases). The CDR3 is made up of 15 amino acids. Trimming took 6 bases from V and 0 from J, leaving 12 bases between them. Germline assignment: CDR1 MNHEY and CDR2 SMNVEV (reference sequence). The CDR3 DNA is TGTGCCAGCAGGGGGGGGAGGGCTAGCAATCAGCCCCAGCATTTT. Protein: CASRGGRASNQPQHF.

V is TRBV7-9 and J is TRBJ1-5; D gene ambiguous. Trimming removed 4 bases at V and 2 bases at J, with 15 bases between. CDR1 and CDR2 from the germline V gene are SEHNR and FQNEAQ (reference sequence). This CDR3 has 16 amino acids. The DNA of the CDR3 is TGTGCCAGCAGCTCCACCCCCGGACGGGGCAATCAGCCCCAGCATTTT. Protein: CASSSTPGRGNQPQHF.

The chain employs TRBV27 and TRBJ1-6; possibly TRBD1 for D (5 bases). Trimming took off 2 bases at V and 6 bases at J, with 11 bases between the two ends. CDR1 is MNHEY and CDR2 is SMNVEV in the germline V gene (reference sequence). The CDR3 sequence is 15 residues long. The CDR3 DNA reads as TGTGCCAGCAGTTTAGCCGCAGGGCTTAATTCACCCCTCCACTTT. Amino acid sequence: CASSLAAGLNSPLHF.

The rearrangement uses TRBV27 and TRBJ2-5; 8 nucleotides line up with TRBD1. Per the germline V gene, CDR1 is MNHEY and CDR2 is SMNVEV (reference sequence). With V trimmed by 9 bases and J by 5 bases, 11 bases remained unmatched. This CDR3 is 14 amino acids long. The CDR3 bases are TGTGCCAGTTGGGGGACAGGACCTTGGGAGACCCAGTACTTC. Translation gives CASWGTGPWETQYF.

This chain joins TRBV19 and TRBJ1-1; TRBD1 matches 9 bases. Germline V gene data show CDR1 as LNHDA and CDR2 as SQIVND (reference sequence). V lost 10 bases to trimming and J lost 5 bases; unmatched junction nucleotides: 8. The CDR3 consists of 13 residues. CDR3 sequence: CATNRGLRTEAFF. As DNA, the CDR3 is TGTGCCACAAACAGGGGGCTTAGGACTGAAGCTTTCTTT.

The CDR3 nucleotides read TGTGCCAGTAGTATAGAGTACAGCACTGAAGCTTTCTTT. Translated: CASSIEYSTEAFF. The rearrangement joins TRBV19 to TRBJ1-1; D is undetermined. CDR1 and CDR2 from the germline V gene are LNHDA and SQIVND (reference sequence). Trimming pared 0 bases from V and 4 bases from J, leaving 6 bases between. This CDR3 is built from 13 residues.

This clone came up a few times. The chain carries TRBV7-9 and TRBJ1-5; D is perhaps TRBD1 (6 bases). The CDR3 length is 14 residues. V lost 4 bases and J 6 bases, leaving 13 bases between the germline ends. The germline V gene has CDR1 SEHNR and CDR2 FQNEAQ (reference sequence). In DNA, the CDR3 is TGTGCCAGCAGCTCTGGGGACACTCGTCAGCCCCAGCATTTT. Its protein product is CASSSGDTRQPQHF.

The chain carries TRBV7-2 and TRBJ1-2; no clear D gene. Trimming shortened V by 2 bases and J by 4 bases, and 14 bases separated the two germline ends. This CDR3 comprises 15 residues. Germline-derived CDR1 and CDR2 are SGHTA and FQGNSA. The CDR3 sequence: CASSLNRGNVYGYTF. The CDR3 nucleotides are TGTGCCAGCAGCTTAAACCGGGGTAATGTCTATGGCTACACCTTC.

The chain uses TRBV5-4 and TRBJ2-3; D unclear. This CDR3 has 14 amino acids. In germline, CDR1 is SGHNT, CDR2 YYREEE (reference sequence). Trimming removed 1 base from V and 0 bases from J, with 6 bases in between. The CDR3 reads CASSLWGSTDTQYF. Written as DNA, the CDR3 is TGTGCCAGCAGCTTGTGGGGTAGCACAGATACGCAGTATTTT.

Worth noting for this clone: Other DNA sequences in this sample translate to the same CDR3. V gene TRBV6-1 combines with J gene TRBJ2-1; a weak D match, TRBD2 (6 bases). The V gene's germline CDR1 is MNHNS and CDR2 SASEGT. Trimming took 6 bases from V and 3 from J, leaving 9 bases between them. The CDR3 is 13 amino acids. CDR3 in amino acids: CASRGTFYNEQFF. Here the CDR3 DNA reads TGTGCCAGCAGAGGGACTTTCTACAATGAGCAGTTCTTC.

The chain recombines TRBV10-3 with TRBJ1-1, with unresolved D. The CDR3 contains 14 residues. Trimming removed 7 bases at V and 0 bases at J, with 12 bases between. Germline CDR1 reads ENHRY; CDR2 reads SYGVKD. This CDR3 is CAITETNMNTEAFF. The CDR3 DNA sequence: TGTGCCATCACGGAAACTAACATGAACACTGAAGCTTTCTTT.

The chain carries TRBV6-1 and TRBJ1-2, with 10 nucleotides matching TRBD1. J was trimmed by 8 bases and V by 4 bases; bases with no gene match: 16. The CDR3 contains 17 residues. Germline assignment: CDR1 MNHNS and CDR2 SASEGT. CDR3 in amino acids: CASSATLSSGTGDGYTF. Written as DNA, the CDR3 is TGTGCCAGCAGTGCCACACTATCTTCCGGGACAGGGGACGGCTACACCTTC.

This chain uses TRBV9 with TRBJ2-3; 7 bases are shared with TRBD2. The V gene's germline CDR1 is SGDLS and CDR2 YYNGEE. This CDR3 is 15 amino acids long. With 1 base clipped from V and 1 base from J, the junction kept 3 bases outside the gene matches. CDR3 sequence: CASSVRTSGTDTQYF. CDR3 nucleotide sequence: TGTGCCAGCAGCGTACGAACTAGCGGCACAGATACGCAGTATTTT.

Regarding this clone: Other DNA sequences in the same sample also yield this CDR3. V is TRBV11-3 and J is TRBJ2-5, with D perhaps TRBD2 (5 bases). CDR1 and CDR2 from the germline V gene are SGHNT and YENEEA. The V end lost 4 bases, the J end lost 1 base, and 10 bases lay between the germline ends. This CDR3 has 14 residues. CDR3 in DNA: TGTGCCAGCAGCTCTGGAGGACTCCAAGAGACCCAGTACTTC. Translated: CASSSGGLQETQYF.